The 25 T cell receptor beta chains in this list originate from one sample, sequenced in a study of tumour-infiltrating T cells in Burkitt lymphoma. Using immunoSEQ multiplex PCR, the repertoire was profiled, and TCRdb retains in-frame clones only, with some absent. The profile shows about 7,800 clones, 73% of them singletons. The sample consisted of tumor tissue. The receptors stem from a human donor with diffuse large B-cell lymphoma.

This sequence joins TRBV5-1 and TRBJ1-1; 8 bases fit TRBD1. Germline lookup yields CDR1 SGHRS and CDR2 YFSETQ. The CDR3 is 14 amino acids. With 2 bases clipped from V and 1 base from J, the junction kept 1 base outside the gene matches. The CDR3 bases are TGCGCCAGCAGCTTCGGGACAGGGAACACTGAAGCTTTCTTT. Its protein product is CASSFGTGNTEAFF.

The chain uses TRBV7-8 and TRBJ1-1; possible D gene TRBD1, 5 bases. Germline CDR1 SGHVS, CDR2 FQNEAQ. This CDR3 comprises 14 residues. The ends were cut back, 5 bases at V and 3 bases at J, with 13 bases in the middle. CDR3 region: CASSLAGAHTEAFF. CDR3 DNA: TGTGCCAGCAGCCTCGCCGGGGCCCACACTGAAGCTTTCTTT.

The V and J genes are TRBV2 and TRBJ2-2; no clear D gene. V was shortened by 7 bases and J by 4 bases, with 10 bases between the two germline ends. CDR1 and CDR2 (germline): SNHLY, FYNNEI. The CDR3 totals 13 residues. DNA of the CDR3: TGTGCCAGCACCCCCGAAATCACCGGGGAGCTGTTTTTT. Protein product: CASTPEITGELFF. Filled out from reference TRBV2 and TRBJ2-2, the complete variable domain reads EPEVTQTPSHQVTQMGQEVILRCVPISNHLYFYWYRQILGQKVEFLVSFYNNEISEKSEIFDDQFSVERPDGSNFTLKIRSTKLEDSAMYFCASTPEITGELFFGEGSRLTVL.

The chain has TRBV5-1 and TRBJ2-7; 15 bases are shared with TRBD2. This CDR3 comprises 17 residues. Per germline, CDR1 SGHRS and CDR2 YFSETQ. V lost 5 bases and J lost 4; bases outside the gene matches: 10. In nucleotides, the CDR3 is TGCGCCAGCAGTTCCCCCGGGACTAGCGGGGGGACATACGAGCAGTACTTC. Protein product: CASSSPGTSGGTYEQYF. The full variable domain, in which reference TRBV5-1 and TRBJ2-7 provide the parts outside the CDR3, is KAGVTQTPRYLIKTRGQQVTLSCSPISGHRSVSWYQQTPGQGLQFLFEYFSETQRNKGNFPGRFSGRQFSNSRSEMNVSTLELGDSALYLCASSSPGTSGGTYEQYFGPGTRLTVT.

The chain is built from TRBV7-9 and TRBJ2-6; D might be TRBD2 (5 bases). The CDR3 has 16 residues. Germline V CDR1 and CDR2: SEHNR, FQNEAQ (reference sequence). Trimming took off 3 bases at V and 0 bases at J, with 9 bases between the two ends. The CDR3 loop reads CASSFGRDSGANVLTF. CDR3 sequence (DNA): TGTGCCAGCAGCTTCGGCCGGGACTCTGGGGCCAACGTCCTGACTTTC.

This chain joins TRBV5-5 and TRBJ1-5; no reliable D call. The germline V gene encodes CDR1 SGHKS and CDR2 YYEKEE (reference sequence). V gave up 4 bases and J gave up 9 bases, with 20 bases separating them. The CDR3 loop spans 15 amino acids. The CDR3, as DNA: TGTGCCAGCAGCCCCATATTGAGCCGGGAGGTGCCCCAGCATTTT. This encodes CASSPILSREVPQHF.

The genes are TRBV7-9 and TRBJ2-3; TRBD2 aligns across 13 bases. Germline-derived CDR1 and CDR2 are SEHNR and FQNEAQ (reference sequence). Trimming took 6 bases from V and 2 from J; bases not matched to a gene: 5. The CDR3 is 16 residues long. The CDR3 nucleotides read TGTGCCAGCAGTACGGGACTAGCGGGATACACAGATACGCAGTATTTT. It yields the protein CASSTGLAGYTDTQYF.

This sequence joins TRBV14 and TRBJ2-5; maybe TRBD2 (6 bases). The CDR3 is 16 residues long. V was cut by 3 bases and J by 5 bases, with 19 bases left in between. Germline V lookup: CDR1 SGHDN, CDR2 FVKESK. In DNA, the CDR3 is TGTGCCAGCAGCCAGGGGACTCAAAAACGGGGGGAGACCCAGTACTTC. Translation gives CASSQGTQKRGETQYF.

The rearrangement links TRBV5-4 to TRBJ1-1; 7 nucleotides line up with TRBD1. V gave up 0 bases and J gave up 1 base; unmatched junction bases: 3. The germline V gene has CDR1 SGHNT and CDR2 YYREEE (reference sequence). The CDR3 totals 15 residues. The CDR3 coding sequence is TGTGCCAGCAGCTTGGAGGGGGCGGGGAACACTGAAGCTTTCTTT. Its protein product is CASSLEGAGNTEAFF.

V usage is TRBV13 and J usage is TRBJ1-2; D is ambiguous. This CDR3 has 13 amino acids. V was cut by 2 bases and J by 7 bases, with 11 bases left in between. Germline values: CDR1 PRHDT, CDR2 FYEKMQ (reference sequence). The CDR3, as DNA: TGTGCCAGCAGCTTATACTCAGTGGGTGGCTACACCTTC. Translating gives CASSLYSVGGYTF.

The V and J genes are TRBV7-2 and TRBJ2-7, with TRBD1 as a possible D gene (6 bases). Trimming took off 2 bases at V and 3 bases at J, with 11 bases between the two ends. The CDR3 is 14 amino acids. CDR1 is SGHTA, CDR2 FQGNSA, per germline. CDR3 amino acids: CASSLLWGHYEQYF. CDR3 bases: TGTGCCAGCAGCTTACTCTGGGGACACTACGAGCAGTACTTC.

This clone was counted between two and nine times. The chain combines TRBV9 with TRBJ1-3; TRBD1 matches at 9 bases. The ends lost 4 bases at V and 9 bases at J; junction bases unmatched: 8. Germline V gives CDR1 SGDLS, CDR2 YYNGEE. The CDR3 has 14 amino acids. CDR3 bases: TGTGCCAGCAGCTCACCGGGACAGGGTTTCACCATATATTTT. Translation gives CASSSPGQGFTIYF.

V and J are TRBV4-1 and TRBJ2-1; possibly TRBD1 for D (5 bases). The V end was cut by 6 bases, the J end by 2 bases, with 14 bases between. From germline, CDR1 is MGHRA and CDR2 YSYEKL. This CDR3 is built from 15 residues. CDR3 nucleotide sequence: TGCGCCAGCAGTTTCCTCCAGGGTACCTACAATGAGCAGTTCTTC. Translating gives CASSFLQGTYNEQFF.

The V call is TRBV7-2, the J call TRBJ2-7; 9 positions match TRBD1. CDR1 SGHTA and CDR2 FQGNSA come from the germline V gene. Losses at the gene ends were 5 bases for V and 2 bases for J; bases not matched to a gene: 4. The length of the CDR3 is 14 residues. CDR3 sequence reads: CASSPGTGPYEQYF. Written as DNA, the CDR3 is TGTGCCAGCAGCCCCGGGACAGGGCCCTACGAGCAGTACTTC.

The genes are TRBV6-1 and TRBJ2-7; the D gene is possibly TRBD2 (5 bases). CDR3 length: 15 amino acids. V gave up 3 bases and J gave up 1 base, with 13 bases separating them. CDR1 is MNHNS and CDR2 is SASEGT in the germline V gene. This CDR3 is CASSDRTGVSYEQYF. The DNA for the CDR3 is TGTGCCAGCAGTGATAGGACTGGGGTTTCCTACGAGCAGTACTTC.

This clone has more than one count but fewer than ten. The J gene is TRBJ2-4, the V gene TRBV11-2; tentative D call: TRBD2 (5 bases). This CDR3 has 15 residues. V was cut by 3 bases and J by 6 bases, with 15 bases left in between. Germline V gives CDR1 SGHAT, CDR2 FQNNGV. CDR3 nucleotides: TGTGCCAGCAGCTTCGACCCAGGTGGAGGAAACATTCAGTACTTC. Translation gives CASSFDPGGGNIQYF.

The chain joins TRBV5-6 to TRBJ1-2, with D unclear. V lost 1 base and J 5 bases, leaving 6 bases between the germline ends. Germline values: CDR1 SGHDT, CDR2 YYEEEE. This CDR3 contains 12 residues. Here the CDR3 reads CASSLRVYGYTF. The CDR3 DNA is TGTGCCAGCAGCTTGCGGGTATATGGCTACACCTTC. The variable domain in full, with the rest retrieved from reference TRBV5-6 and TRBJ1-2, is DAGVTQSPTHLIKTRGQQVTLRCSPKSGHDTVSWYQQALGQGPQFIFQYYEEEERQRGNFPDRFSGHQFPNYSSELNVNALLLGDSALYLCASSLRVYGYTFGSGTRLTVV.

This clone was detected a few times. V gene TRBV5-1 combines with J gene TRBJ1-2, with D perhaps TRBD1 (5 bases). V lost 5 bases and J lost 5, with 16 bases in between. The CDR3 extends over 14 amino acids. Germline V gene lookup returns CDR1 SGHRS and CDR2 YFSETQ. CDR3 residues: CASRMGESPYGYTF. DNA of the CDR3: TGCGCCAGCAGGATGGGGGAATCCCCATATGGCTACACCTTC.

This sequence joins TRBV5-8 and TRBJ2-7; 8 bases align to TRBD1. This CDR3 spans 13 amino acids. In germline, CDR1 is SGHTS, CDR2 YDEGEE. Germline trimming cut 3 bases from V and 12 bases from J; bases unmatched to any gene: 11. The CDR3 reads CASSSLSTGTGYF. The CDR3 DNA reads TGTGCCAGCAGCTCGTTATCTACCGGGACAGGGTACTTC.

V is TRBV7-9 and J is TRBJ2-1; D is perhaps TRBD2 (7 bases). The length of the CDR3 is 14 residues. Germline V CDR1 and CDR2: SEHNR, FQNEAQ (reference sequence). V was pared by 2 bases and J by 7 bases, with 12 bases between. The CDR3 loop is CASSLYGGLNEQFF. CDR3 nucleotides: TGTGCCAGCAGCTTATACGGGGGGCTGAATGAGCAGTTCTTC.

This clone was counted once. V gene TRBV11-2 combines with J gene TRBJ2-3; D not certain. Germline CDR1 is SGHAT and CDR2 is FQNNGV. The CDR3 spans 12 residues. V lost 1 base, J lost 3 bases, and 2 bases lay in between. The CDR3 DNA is TGTGCCAGCAGCTTAGCGACAGATACGCAGTATTTT. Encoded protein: CASSLATDTQYF.

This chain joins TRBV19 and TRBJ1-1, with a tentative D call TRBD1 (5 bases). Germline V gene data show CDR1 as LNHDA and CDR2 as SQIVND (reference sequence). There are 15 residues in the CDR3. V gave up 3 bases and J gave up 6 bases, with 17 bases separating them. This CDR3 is CASSMGVASIAEAFF. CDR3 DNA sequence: TGTGCCAGTAGTATGGGGGTAGCAAGTATCGCTGAAGCTTTCTTT.

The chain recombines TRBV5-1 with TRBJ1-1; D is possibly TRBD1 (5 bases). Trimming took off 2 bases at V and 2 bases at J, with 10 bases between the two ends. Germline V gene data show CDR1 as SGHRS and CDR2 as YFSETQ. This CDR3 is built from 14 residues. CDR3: CASSLEGFNTEAFF. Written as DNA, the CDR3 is TGCGCCAGCAGCTTAGAGGGGTTCAACACTGAAGCTTTCTTT.

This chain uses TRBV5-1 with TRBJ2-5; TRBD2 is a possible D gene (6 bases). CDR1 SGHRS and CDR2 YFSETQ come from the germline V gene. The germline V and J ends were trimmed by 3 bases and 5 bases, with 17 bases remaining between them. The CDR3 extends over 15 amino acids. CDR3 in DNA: TGCGCCAGCAGCTGGGGGAATAGCGGCTTGGAGACCCAGTACTTC. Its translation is CASSWGNSGLETQYF.

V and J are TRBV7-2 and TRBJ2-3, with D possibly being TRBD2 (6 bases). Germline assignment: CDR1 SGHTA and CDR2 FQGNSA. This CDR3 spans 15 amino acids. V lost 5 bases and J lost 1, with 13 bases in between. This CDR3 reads CASSRLPGGTDTQYF. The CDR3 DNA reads TGTGCCAGCAGCCGCCTTCCGGGGGGCACAGATACGCAGTATTTT.